This T cell receptor (beta chain) was recorded in a study of blood T cell repertoires in COVID-19. Profiled with immunoSEQ multiplex PCR; TCRdb holds only in-frame clones, not every one. Found here are 250,000 to 300,000 clones, about 86% of them singletons; the top ten hold around 3.6%. CDR3 size: 19 residues. Between the trimmed V and J ends, which lost 3 bases and 0 bases, there was a span of 18 bases. CDR1 is LGHNT and CDR2 is FRNRAP in the germline V gene. The TCR originated in a man younger than 35 with active or convalescent COVID-19. Sequencing was performed on peripheral blood. This chain links TRBV12-5 with TRBJ1-6; a possible D gene is TRBD1 (6 bases). CDR3 loop: CASGFLLQGISSYNSPLHF. CDR3 bases: TGTGCTAGTGGTTTCCTTTTACAGGGTATTAGCTCCTATAATTCACCCCTCCACTTT.